The sequence of this T cell receptor beta chain was determined in a study of cytomegalovirus exposure and HLA in healthy donors (dated by TCRdb to 2015 to 2018). For context, the study as a whole: In an earlier analysis of 587 of the donors, 276 Gb of sequence data and some 120 million unique TCR beta sequences from 180 million or so T cells were reported. An earlier analysis of several hundred of the donors applied high-throughput TCR beta sequencing to assess whether each TCR beta V gene segment acted as functional or pseudogenic. Genome-wide SNP genotypes for about 65% of the roughly 700 donors were used in a later genetic analysis, which treated that subset as a discovery cohort. HLA typing included class I and class II loci at four-digit resolution. The study was designed to test whether signatures of past pathogen exposure could be identified by cataloging public T cell receptors. The study combined high-throughput TCR immunosequencing, statistical association of individual TCRs with disease status, and machine learning to predict cytomegalovirus infection status. A later analysis re-examined previously published TCR beta repertoires from 600 to 700 donors and added high-resolution HLA genotyping to investigate patterns of TCR occurrence. All discovery cohort repertoires had been generated on a single sequencing platform. Of the roughly 400 genotyped donors, 75% to 85% were placed in the genetic ancestry cluster associated with self-reported Caucasian donors. An early release that covered about 600 HLA-typed donors contained around 300 gigabases of sequencing data and around 80 million unique TCR sequences. Among under 450 genotyped donors of the cohort, an average of around 240,000 unique TCR beta nucleotide sequences were sequenced per donor, about a sixth of them non-productive. Rather than drawing on any new phenotypic data, the later analysis identified candidate immune exposures from TCR beta sequences and the way those sequences occurred across donors. Donor age, sex, ethnicity and CMV serostatus were compiled together with the repertoire data. Typing coverage varied by locus: roughly 629-630 donors for A, B, C, DRB1 and DQB1; around 560 for DQA1; more than 600 for DPA1; some 470 for DPB1. Because of strong linkage in the cohort, five DR-DQ haplotypes were treated as single units for association and clustering. In addition to the first cohort of 650 to 800 subjects, a separate validation cohort of 130 or so different subjects was used. The study profiled the T cell repertoires of some 610 subjects by immunosequencing and related them to cytomegalovirus serostatus. Here is what the overall study found, with its caveats: Assigning TCR associations to individual alleles was difficult when HLA alleles, especially DR and DQ, strongly co-occurred. The study gave a list of under 200 TCR beta chains associated with cytomegalovirus. In a later analysis, HLA-associated TCR beta chains were found to be more clonally expanded and to have lower generation probabilities than equally common non-associated chains. Approximately 18 rarely observed V segments, including chromosome 9 orphons, were excluded from the earlier analysis of some 590 of the donors because counts were too low. The classifier was reported to diagnose cytomegalovirus status with high specificity and sensitivity in both the original cohort and the validation cohort. The cohort was sequenced for TCR beta chains only, and without alpha or paired-chain data the features that could be detected were limited. Correlated functional status among segregating V segments might reflect linkage disequilibrium, but an unknown experimental factor could not be ruled out. A further reported finding was that TCR beta sequences accurately predicted the HLA-A and HLA-B alleles for most subjects in the first cohort. The presence/absence analyses assumed that sequencing depth was roughly uniform across donors, and that assumption may not be true. According to a later analysis, parvovirus B19, influenza, CMV and Epstein-Barr virus appeared linked to several top co-occurrence clusters. V-gene and J-gene trimming of TCR beta chains was associated with a missense DCLRE1C variant in a later genetic analysis, and the association was replicated in an independent cohort. Immune exposure information for the cohort was limited to CMV serostatus. Most CMV-associated TCR beta chains appeared to be HLA-restricted in a later analysis, and the HLA associations seemed to be driven largely by CMV exposure. In an earlier analysis of roughly 560 of the donors, most TCR beta V segments were observed in productive rearrangements about 90% or about 30% of the time, broadly matching IMGT annotations. A cluster of highly shared sequence variants was judged likely to represent a technical artifact of the sequencing pipeline. Some IMGT-functional V segments, including TRBV6-2 and TRBV6-3, could not be distinguished by the 87-base-pair reads and were therefore excluded. Most TCR sequences were seen in very few donors, while some public TCRs were found in many individuals. The authors suggested that the approach could potentially be generalized to other disease states and immunological phenotypes. A later analysis found that TCR association rates varied across HLA loci, with DRB1 alleles showing the most associated TCRs and HLA-C alleles the fewest. Because some donors lacked HLA typing at each locus, the association tests relied only on the typed subset. In vitro tests confirmed that three of the cytomegalovirus-associated TCR beta chains recognize cytomegalovirus antigens. At a false discovery rate of 0.05, a later analysis linked some 18,000 TCR beta sequences to specific HLA alleles. According to a later genetic analysis, donors in an Asian-associated ancestry cluster had fewer N-insertions in productive TCRs than the approximately 700-donor mean.

In the case of this clone: There is no known antigen for this receptor. Base qualities are missing; no much larger clone stands one base away.

The cohort was made up of 666 healthy bone marrow donors. At the time of sampling, all cohort members were nominally healthy, though unrecorded immune exposures were likely present. The donor tested CMV seropositive and was one of the 289 seropositive cohort members. Every donor gave a peripheral blood sample, and the peripheral blood mononuclear cells from that sample were used for TCR beta sequencing. The Qiagen DNeasy Blood Extraction Kit was used to extract genomic DNA from the blood cell samples. The germline ends are 21 bases apart after V is trimmed by 0 bases and J by 6 bases. From the cysteine through the phenylalanine, the CDR3 covers 17 amino acids. The DNA shown is the 51-base CDR3, in frame from base 1. From a lookup of the germline V gene, CDR1 and CDR2 are LGHNA and YNFKEQ. The library relied on the immunoSEQ multiplex PCR assay. The multiplex PCR relied on a mix of 60 forward primers for TCR Vbeta segments and 13 reverse primers for TCR Jbeta segments. The CDR3 region of rearranged TCR beta genes was amplified from genomic DNA with a multiplex PCR assay. Amplified TCR beta libraries were sequenced as 87-base-pair reads on the Illumina HiSeq System. The source study handled its data this way. Across the 600 to 700 repertoires, a later analysis counted tens of millions of unique TCR beta chains, roughly 11 million of which were shared by at least two donors. Raw reads were error-corrected and collapsed into unique sequences by a nearest-neighbor algorithm in which closely related sequences were merged to remove PCR and sequencing errors. To assign V, D and J gene segments, CDR3 sequences were aligned to IMGT reference sequences. For a sequence to be retained, a match of at least six nucleotides was required to both a V gene segment and a J gene segment. A rearrangement counted as productive if the CDR3 had no stop codons and remained in frame with V and J, and every other rearrangement counted as non-productive. Following IMGT convention, CDR3 was defined as the stretch from the second conserved V-encoded cysteine to the conserved J-encoded phenylalanine. The earlier analysis of a few hundred of the donors excluded sequences that lacked an unambiguous match to a single V gene segment. In an earlier analysis of 587 of the donors, a V segment was called functional when productive rearrangements were above 56.7%, and segregating when the standard deviation between donors exceeded 5%. A statistical classification framework was built for diagnosing cytomegalovirus status from the catalog of TCR beta chain sequences. In a later analysis, V and J genes were assigned by comparing TCR nucleotide sequences against IMGT/GENE-DB human TR gene sequences. Using the TCRdist pipeline, a later analysis assigned CDR3 sequences along with most-parsimonious VDJ recombination scenarios. In a later analysis, each TCR beta chain was defined by its CDR3 amino acid sequence together with its V-gene family, and reads without a unique V-gene family were excluded. A later analysis removed 450 to 600 highly shared, low-generation-probability nucleotide sequences to deal with suspected cross-contamination and a sequencing artifact. A later analysis calculated a clonal expansion index for each public chain from normalized within-repertoire ranks of inferred template counts. Generation probabilities in a later analysis came from a VDJ recombination model fitted to out-of-frame rearrangements, and those results were checked against IGoR. In a later analysis, TCR-TCR, TCR-HLA and TCR-CMV co-occurrence was scored with hypergeometric tests, and a repertoire-size bias correction was applied to TCR pairs. To estimate false discovery rates, a later analysis permuted the HLA or CMV assignments 20 times. In a later analysis, co-occurring TCRs were grouped using DBSCAN, with TCRdist sequence similarity added in when clustering inside HLA-allele-positive subsets. Co-occurrence clustering excluded repertoires with fewer than 30,000 or more than 120,000 public chains, plus five with anomalous nucleotide sharing. Held by TCRdb, this immuneACCESS table contains in-frame sequences only and omits some clones. Under half of the omission traces to an unresolved V gene where checked; the cause of the rest is unknown. From that table come the V and J calls and clone size; the DNA was used to work out D and trimming. This sample lists more than 90,000 clones; about four fifths were detected once. 4.2% of the sample rests with the top ten.

This clonotype was obtained from a woman in her 70s in good health and CMV-seropositive. The rearrangement combines TRBV4-2 with TRBJ2-7; the D segment could be TRBD2, given 6 matching bases. Sequenced: PBMCs. The CDR3 in this case is CASSQDAYAGIFAEQYF. Read as DNA, the sequence is TGTGCCAGCAGCCAAGATGCATATGCGGGAATTTTTGCCGAGCAGTACTTC.